The T cell receptor (beta chain) described here comes from a study of early stage breast cancer tumors. Whole-study context: Most invasive tumors, about 80% of the 16, were ER+/PR+/HER2-. Seven or eight ER+/PR+/HER2- tumors were invasive ductal; a few were invasive lobular.

The V end was cut by 4 bases, the J end by 9 bases, with 10 bases between. Germline V gene sequence: CDR1 LGHNA, CDR2 YNFKEQ. There are 12 residues in the CDR3. About this clone: Its antigen remains unidentified.

The table came from immunoSEQ multiplex PCR; TCRdb's copy has only in-frame clones and leaves some out. Counted here are 12,000 to 15,000 clones, about four fifths occurring once; the ten biggest clones make up over 4%. Whole-study findings and limits: Enriched TCRB sequences shared across patients were mostly commonly generated sequences.

Normal breast often needed roughly 95-340 mg of tissue for enough DNA. Sequencing used normal breast tissue next to the tumor. This clonotype originated in a person under 45 with breast cancer. The chain joins TRBV4-2 to TRBJ2-1; D uncertain. CDR3 region: CASSLRIGEQFF. The CDR3 DNA follows: TGTGCCAGCAGCCTGCGGATCGGTGAGCAGTTCTTC.